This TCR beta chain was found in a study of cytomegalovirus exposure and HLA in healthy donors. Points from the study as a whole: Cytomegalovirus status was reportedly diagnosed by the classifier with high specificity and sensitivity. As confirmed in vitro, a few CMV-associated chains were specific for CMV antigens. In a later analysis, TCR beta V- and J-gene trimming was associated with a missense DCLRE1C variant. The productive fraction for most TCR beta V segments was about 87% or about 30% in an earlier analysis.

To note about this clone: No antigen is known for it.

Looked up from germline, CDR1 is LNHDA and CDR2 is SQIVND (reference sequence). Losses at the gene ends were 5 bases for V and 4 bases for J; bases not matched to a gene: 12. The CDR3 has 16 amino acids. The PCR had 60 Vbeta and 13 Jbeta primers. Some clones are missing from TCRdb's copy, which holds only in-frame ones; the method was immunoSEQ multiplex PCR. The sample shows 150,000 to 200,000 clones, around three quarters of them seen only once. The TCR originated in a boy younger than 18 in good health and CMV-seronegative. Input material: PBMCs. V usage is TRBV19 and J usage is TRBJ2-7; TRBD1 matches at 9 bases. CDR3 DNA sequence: TGTGCCAGTAGTGGACCCCTCCGACAGGGGGGTTACGAGCAGTACTTC. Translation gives CASSGPLRQGGYEQYF.